These 24 T cell receptor beta chains were all obtained from the same sample, sequenced in a study of molecular identifiers for immune sequencing clone quantification. TCRdb reanalysed the PCR reads using MiXCR and keeps one entry per CDR3 protein. This table holds about 510,000 distinct CDR3 sequences, about a fifth found once. The material sequenced was naive CD8+ T cells from blood, with Jurkat cell RNA spiked in. Subset given: FACS-sorted CD8+CD4-CCR7+CD45RA+ naive T cells. These TCRs come from a human donor in good health. Some libraries in this study had Jurkat cell RNA spiked in.

This clonotype was seen more than once but under ten times. The gene calls are TRBV19 and TRBJ2-5; 7 bases map to TRBD1. This CDR3 spans 16 amino acids. The germline gives CDR1 LNHDA, CDR2 SQIVND (reference sequence). With 5 bases clipped from V and 3 bases from J, the junction kept 12 bases outside the gene matches. The CDR3 DNA is TGTGCCAGTAGTCCCGCCCCCGGGACAGATAAAGAGACCCAGTACTTC. Translation gives CASSPAPGTDKETQYF.

This clonotype has a handful of counts. This chain uses TRBV29-1 with TRBJ2-5; D is undetermined. The germline CDR1 and CDR2 sequences are SQVTM and ANQGSEA. V lost 0 bases and J 7 bases, leaving 12 bases between the germline ends. This CDR3 is built from 13 residues. The CDR3 region has the DNA TGCAGCGTTGAAGACAGGACCCCGGGGACCCAGTACTTC. It encodes CSVEDRTPGTQYF.

This clonotype has just a few counts. This chain links TRBV4-3 with TRBJ2-7; 9 bases map to TRBD2. This CDR3 comprises 15 residues. Germline V lookup: CDR1 LGHNA, CDR2 YSLEER. Germline trimming cut 1 base from V and 3 bases from J; bases unmatched to any gene: 4. CDR3 loop: CASSQARTSVYEQYF. The CDR3 DNA sequence: TGCGCCAGCAGCCAAGCACGGACTAGCGTCTACGAGCAGTACTTC.

A note on this clonotype: A much larger clonotype is one base distant, so this may be a read error. The chain carries TRBV9 and TRBJ2-7, with a possible D match to TRBD2 (6 bases). CDR1 is SGDLS and CDR2 is YYNGEE in the germline V gene. Trimming cost V 4 bases and J 3 bases, with 14 bases left between them. The CDR3 length is 14 residues. The CDR3 coding sequence is TGTGCCAGCAGCAAAACTAGCACCCACTACGAGCAGTACTTC. Translation gives CASSKTSTHYEQYF.

This clonotype was counted at least ten times. V is TRBV4-1 and J is TRBJ1-5; D unclear. Looked up from germline, CDR1 is MGHRA and CDR2 is YSYEKL. The CDR3 length is 15 residues. V dropped 4 bases and J dropped 1 base, with 11 bases sitting between them. The CDR3 sequence: CASSRVIASNQPQHF. CDR3 nucleotide sequence: TGCGCCAGCAGCCGCGTAATCGCGAGCAATCAGCCCCAGCATTTT.

The chain combines TRBV18 with TRBJ2-1, with D unclear. The CDR3 contains 13 residues. The V and J ends lost 0 bases and 7 bases respectively, with 7 bases between them. CDR1 KGHSH and CDR2 LQKENI come from the germline V gene. In nucleotides, the CDR3 is TGTGCCAGCTCACCACCAGTGGGTAATGAGCAGTTCTTC. It is translated as CASSPPVGNEQFF.

This clonotype showed up just once. A clone one base away is much larger, so this may be a read error. Here the CDR3 omits its conserved ending phenylalanine or tryptophan, so a read error is the likely source. The chain couples TRBV11-2 to TRBJ2-7; D may be TRBD1 (6 bases). The germline V gene has CDR1 SGHAT and CDR2 FQNNGV. The CDR3 is 16 amino acids. V lost 5 bases, J lost 6 bases, and 23 bases lay in between. CDR3 in DNA: TGTGCCAGCAGCCCTATCCCAGGGGCAGCCCTCGGCGAGCAGTACCTC. The encoded protein is CASSPIPGAALGEQYL.

This clonotype turned up a few times. The gene calls are TRBV12-3 or TRBV12-4 and TRBJ2-4; a weak D match, TRBD2 (6 bases). This CDR3 has 11 residues. Between the trimmed V and J ends, which lost 5 bases and 9 bases, there was a span of 8 bases. This chain's CDR3 is CASSPGGIQYF. Written as DNA, the CDR3 is TGTGCCAGCAGTCCCGGGGGCATTCAGTACTTC.

This rearrangement joins TRBV21-1 to TRBJ1-3. TRBV21-1 is termed a pseudogene. The CDR3 runs 11 residues. Here the CDR3 DNA reads TGTGCCAGCAGCAAAGTAGACACCATATATTTT. It is translated as CASSKVDTIYF.

This chain connects TRBV21-1 to TRBJ2-1; TRBD2, the table's D call, lacks a check against the DNA. TRBV21-1 is a documented pseudogene. The CDR3 is made up of 19 amino acids. The CDR3 region has the DNA TGTGCCAGCAGAAAAACCGGGACTAGCGGGAGGGCTGGGCCCAATGAGCAGTTCTTC. Its protein product is CASRKTGTSGRAGPNEQFF.

The rearrangement joins TRBV12-2 to TRBJ2-7; the tabulated D call, TRBD1, remains unverified against the DNA. TRBV12-2 is noted as a pseudogene. The CDR3 is made up of 15 amino acids. The DNA for the CDR3 is TGTGCAAGTCGCTTAGTGTGTTCAGGGGCGGGCGAGCAGTACTTC. Translated: CASRLVCSGAGEQYF.

This clonotype was detected ten times or more. This chain joins TRBV6-5 and TRBJ2-3; D might be TRBD2 (5 bases). Trimming cost V 3 bases and J 1 base, with 11 bases left between them. The length of the CDR3 is 15 residues. Germline CDR1 MNHEY, CDR2 SVGAGI. The CDR3 DNA reads TGTGCCAGCAGTTATACCGGACTCGGCACAGATACGCAGTATTTT. The encoded protein is CASSYTGLGTDTQYF.

This clonotype was observed at least ten times. The V call is TRBV9, the J call TRBJ1-5; D possibly corresponds to TRBD1 (6 bases). CDR1 and CDR2 (germline): SGDLS, YYNGEE. CDR3 length equals 14 residues. Trimming removed 7 bases from V and 7 bases from J, with 18 bases in between. CDR3 protein: CASAEGGGEQPQHF. CDR3 DNA sequence: TGTGCCAGCGCTGAGGGCGGGGGCGAGCAGCCCCAGCATTTT.

The V call is TRBV3-1, the J call TRBJ2-7; 12 bases map to TRBD2. The CDR3 runs to 17 residues. J lost 1 base, V lost 3 bases, and 7 bases had no gene match. CDR1 is LGHDT, CDR2 YNNKEL, per germline (reference sequence). The CDR3 region is CASSHSSGGASSYEQYF. DNA of the CDR3: TGTGCCAGCAGCCACTCTAGCGGGGGGGCCTCTTCCTACGAGCAGTACTTC.

This rearrangement joins TRBV7-8 to TRBJ2-5; D unclear. This CDR3 has 15 amino acids. Germline lookup yields CDR1 SGHVS and CDR2 FQNEAQ. V lost 0 bases to trimming and J lost 2 bases, with 10 bases between them. CDR3 amino acids: CASSLAAGTQETQYF. The CDR3 nucleotides are TGTGCCAGCAGCTTAGCGGCAGGAACACAAGAGACCCAGTACTTC.

V usage is TRBV4-3 and J usage is TRBJ2-7; D is perhaps TRBD1 or TRBD2 (5 bases each). Germline V gene data show CDR1 as LGHNA and CDR2 as YSLEER. The CDR3 has 13 amino acids. Trimming removed 1 base from V and 6 bases from J, with 10 bases in between. In DNA form, the CDR3 reads TGCGCCAGCAGCCAAGTCCTGGGGACCGAGCAGTACTTC. Amino acids: CASSQVLGTEQYF.

This clonotype was recorded many times. The chain joins TRBV9 to TRBJ2-3; D is possibly TRBD2 (6 bases). The germline V and J ends were trimmed by 4 bases and 1 base, with 16 bases remaining between them. Germline CDR1 SGDLS, CDR2 YYNGEE. The CDR3 is 16 residues long. The DNA for the CDR3 is TGTGCCAGCAGCCCCGAGGACCCGGGAGGCACAGATACGCAGTATTTT. Its protein product is CASSPEDPGGTDTQYF.

This clonotype showed up just a few times. V gene TRBV19 combines with J gene TRBJ1-5; D is perhaps TRBD1 (6 bases). This CDR3 region has 15 residues. Germline V gives CDR1 LNHDA, CDR2 SQIVND (reference sequence). The V gene lost 1 base and the J gene lost 7 bases, with 14 bases spanning the gap. The CDR3 nucleotides are TGTGCCAGTAGTATAGGGTCCAGGGGCTCCCAGCCCCAGCATTTT. Its protein product is CASSIGSRGSQPQHF.

This clonotype was recorded a few times. The chain carries TRBV7-8 and TRBJ2-7; D is ambiguous. Germline V gives CDR1 SGHVS, CDR2 FQNEAQ. CDR3 length equals 16 residues. V was clipped by 1 base and J by 2 bases, with 15 bases between them. The DNA for the CDR3 is TGTGCCAGCAGCTTAGTTGTGAGTGTGAGGACCTACGAGCAGTACTTC. Amino acid sequence: CASSLVVSVRTYEQYF.

Details on this clonotype: A much larger clone lies a single base off, so this may be a read error. This rearrangement joins TRBV7-9 to TRBJ2-6; a possible D gene is TRBD2 (6 bases). The V end was cut by 6 bases, the J end by 4 bases, with 25 bases between. This CDR3 contains 19 residues. Germline values: CDR1 SEHNR, CDR2 FQNEAQ (reference sequence). The CDR3 loop is CASSSLGGAPTWGANVLTF. The CDR3 region has the DNA TGTGCCAGCAGTTCTCTAGGCGGGGCCCCCACGTGGGGGGCCAACGTCCTGACTTTC.

This chain uses TRBV7-9 with TRBJ2-7; TRBD2 matches at 14 bases. The V segment lost 5 bases and the J segment 4 bases; nucleotides outside the gene matches: 16. Per germline, CDR1 SEHNR and CDR2 FQNEAQ (reference sequence). This CDR3 has 19 amino acids. The CDR3 coding sequence is TGTGCCAGCAGCCCCCCAGTCCTGGGACTAGCGGGAGTAAGGTACGAGCAGTACTTC. Encoded protein: CASSPPVLGLAGVRYEQYF.

This clonotype was picked up a small number of times. J is TRBJ1-4 and V is TRBV15, with 9 bases fitting TRBD1. The germline V gene has CDR1 LNHNV and CDR2 YYDKDF (reference sequence). Trimming at V came to 6 bases and at J to 8 bases, leaving 4 bases not matched to a gene. The CDR3 loop spans 13 amino acids. CDR3 DNA sequence: TGTGCCACCAGGGACAGGGGTGACGAAAAACTGTTTTTT. Translating it yields CATRDRGDEKLFF.

This clonotype was found many times. The J gene is TRBJ2-1, the V gene TRBV30; 11 bases align to TRBD2. The length of the CDR3 is 14 residues. The germline gives CDR1 GTSNPN, CDR2 SVGIG (reference sequence). The trim removed 3 bases at V and 2 bases at J, leaving 0 bases unmatched. CDR3 sequence (DNA): TGTGCCTGGAGGGGACTAGCGGCCTACAATGAGCAGTTCTTC. Translating gives CAWRGLAAYNEQFF.

Concerning this clonotype itself: One base away lies a much larger clone, so this may be a sequencing read error. The chain joins TRBV6-2 or TRBV6-3 to TRBJ1-1, with D possibly matching TRBD1 (6 bases). The CDR3 spans 14 residues. The germline CDR1 and CDR2 sequences are MNHEY and SVGEGT. The CDR3: CASSHGQLNTGAFF. Here the CDR3 DNA reads TGTGCCAGCAGCCATGGACAGCTGAACACTGGAGCTTTCTTT.